This entry lists 23 T cell receptor beta chains sequenced from one sample in a study of lymphopenia after photon versus proton radiotherapy. The data were produced by immunoSEQ multiplex PCR, yet TCRdb's version contains in-frame clones alone and is incomplete. The table has 65,000 to 90,000 clones, approximately 90% seen once. The sample was peripheral blood, taken from a patient treated with photon-based radiotherapy. These receptors came from a woman between 35 and 50 years old with cholangiocarcinoma.

The V gene is TRBV10-2, the J gene TRBJ2-3, with no clear D. The V and J ends lost 8 bases and 1 base respectively, with 10 bases between them. The germline CDR1 and CDR2 sequences are WSHSY and SAAADI. The CDR3 contains 13 residues. CDR3 region: CASVRSGTDTQYF. CDR3 bases: TGCGCCAGCGTCCGGAGTGGCACAGATACGCAGTATTTT.

The chain combines TRBV7-2 with TRBJ1-2; the match to TRBD1 covers 10 bases. Looked up from germline, CDR1 is SGHTA and CDR2 is FQGNSA. CDR3 length equals 14 residues. With V trimmed by 2 bases and J by 6 bases, 3 bases remained unmatched. This CDR3 reads CASSLRGQGDGYTF. CDR3 DNA: TGTGCCAGCAGCTTAAGAGGACAGGGGGATGGCTACACCTTC. The full variable domain, with the rest looked up from reference TRBV7-2 and TRBJ1-2, is GAGVSQSPSNKVTEKGKDVELRCDPISGHTALYWYRQSLGQGLEFLIYFQGNSAPDKSGLPSDRFSAERTGGSVSTLTIQRTQQEDSAVYLCASSLRGQGDGYTFGSGTRLTVV.

This chain links TRBV5-6 with TRBJ1-2; 8 bases are a match to TRBD1. CDR3 length: 13 residues. CDR1 and CDR2 from the germline V gene are SGHDT and YYEEEE. Germline trimming cut 5 bases from V and 7 bases from J; bases unmatched to any gene: 7. The CDR3 DNA follows: TGTGCCAGCAGATTGACAGGGGCGGGTGGCTACACCTTC. This encodes CASRLTGAGGYTF.

The CDR3 bases are TGTGCCAGTAGTATAGGGACAGGGCCCTACGAGCAGTACTTC. Its translation is CASSIGTGPYEQYF. The chain uses TRBV19 and TRBJ2-7, with 8 bases matching TRBD1. The CDR3 is made up of 14 amino acids. The trim removed 1 base at V and 2 bases at J, leaving 1 base unmatched. Germline V gives CDR1 LNHDA, CDR2 SQIVND (reference sequence).

The genes are TRBV7-3 and TRBJ2-1, with D unclear. V lost 2 bases and J 2 bases, leaving 7 bases between the germline ends. CDR1 is SGHTA and CDR2 is FQGTGA in the germline V gene. The CDR3 length is 14 residues. In DNA form, the CDR3 reads TGTGCCAGCAGCTTAGGGCCCGCCTACAATGAGCAGTTCTTC. Protein sequence: CASSLGPAYNEQFF.

The chain carries TRBV28 and TRBJ1-2; D uncertain. Germline assignment: CDR1 MDHEN and CDR2 SYDVKM. Between the trimmed V and J ends, which lost 2 bases and 8 bases, there was a span of 18 bases. The CDR3 is 15 residues long. CDR3 in DNA: TGTGCCAGCAGTTTACCCCTTGCGGTAGGTCGAGGCTACACCTTC. Its protein is CASSLPLAVGRGYTF.

The V and J genes are TRBV14 and TRBJ2-2; D is undetermined. Trimming removed 1 base from V and 4 bases from J, with 10 bases in between. Germline V gene data show CDR1 as SGHDN and CDR2 as FVKESK. This CDR3 region has 15 residues. The DNA for the CDR3 is TGTGCCAGCAGCCAAGTTTGGGCTGGCACCGGGGAGCTGTTTTTT. It encodes CASSQVWAGTGELFF.

The chain has TRBV6-5 and TRBJ1-2; 8 positions match TRBD1. The germline V gene has CDR1 MNHEY and CDR2 SVGAGI. V lost 6 bases, J lost 8 bases, and 8 bases stayed unmatched. The CDR3 is 13 amino acids. CDR3 in amino acids: CASRPQGAGGYTF. Written as DNA, the CDR3 is TGTGCCAGCAGGCCCCAGGGGGCGGGGGGCTACACCTTC.

This chain joins TRBV25-1 and TRBJ2-7; D not certain. The CDR3 is 13 residues long. The V end lost 6 bases, the J end lost 5 bases, and 14 bases lay between the germline ends. Germline V CDR1 and CDR2: MGHDK, SYGVNS. CDR3 sequence (DNA): TGTGCCAGCAGGAGGCAGGCTGGGAACGAGCAGTACTTC. Amino acid sequence: CASRRQAGNEQYF.

The chain carries TRBV6-1 and TRBJ1-6, with 7 nucleotides matching TRBD1. CDR3 length: 15 residues. CDR1 is MNHNS and CDR2 is SASEGT in the germline V gene. After removal of 6 bases from V and 4 bases from J, the junction contained 6 bases not matched to a gene. CDR3 amino acids: CASRDRETYNSPLHF. The CDR3 nucleotides read TGTGCCAGCAGAGACAGGGAAACGTATAATTCACCCCTCCACTTT.

The V and J genes are TRBV2 and TRBJ2-7; D unclear. Germline CDR1 reads SNHLY; CDR2 reads FYNNEI. The CDR3 extends over 15 amino acids. The V end was cut by 2 bases, the J end by 4 bases, with 15 bases between. The CDR3 nucleotides read TGTGCCAGCAGTGAAATAGGGCTAGAAGGTTACGAGCAGTACTTC. Residues: CASSEIGLEGYEQYF.

The CDR3 protein is CSLTGEVGTEAFF. In DNA form, the CDR3 reads TGCAGCCTTACTGGAGAGGTAGGGACTGAAGCTTTCTTT. The rearrangement uses TRBV29-1 and TRBJ1-1; D uncertain. V lost 8 bases to trimming and J lost 5 bases, with 18 bases between them. CDR1 and CDR2 from the germline V gene are SQVTM and ANQGSEA. This CDR3 has 13 residues. Complete variable domain (other parts from reference TRBV29-1 and TRBJ1-1): SAVISQKPSRDICQRGTSLTIQCQVDSQVTMMFWYRQQPGQSLTLIATANQGSEATYESGFVIDKFPISRPNLTFSTLTVSNMSPEDSSIYLCSLTGEVGTEAFFGQGTRLTVV.

The chain has TRBV6-1 and TRBJ2-5; TRBD1 matches 8 bases. Germline trimming cut 3 bases from V and 5 bases from J; bases unmatched to any gene: 5. CDR1 is MNHNS, CDR2 SASEGT, per germline. The CDR3 is 14 residues long. Written as DNA, the CDR3 is TGTGCCAGCAGTGACGCAGGGGGCTGGGAGACCCAGTACTTC. Translating gives CASSDAGGWETQYF.

The CDR3 nucleotides read TGTGCCAGTAGTAGCGGATGGGTAGGTGAAAAACTGTTTTTT. Translation gives CASSSGWVGEKLFF. The V gene is TRBV19, the J gene TRBJ1-4; D remains unclear. Trimming cost V 4 bases and J 7 bases, with 13 bases left between them. The germline V gene has CDR1 LNHDA and CDR2 SQIVND (reference sequence). The CDR3 covers 14 residues.

The chain joins TRBV5-1 to TRBJ1-2; 8 positions match TRBD1. Trimming removed 0 bases from V and 8 bases from J; junction bases left unmatched: 12. Germline-derived CDR1 and CDR2 are SGHRS and YFSETQ. This CDR3 has 16 amino acids. DNA for the CDR3: TGCGCCAGCAGCTTGGTTCAACTTTCAGGGGGCGAGGGCTACACCTTC. Protein sequence: CASSLVQLSGGEGYTF.

The J gene is TRBJ2-3, the V gene TRBV13, with D perhaps matching TRBD1 or TRBD2 (6 bases each). Germline CDR1 PRHDT, CDR2 FYEKMQ (reference sequence). Trimming took 1 base from V and 2 from J, leaving 16 bases between them. This CDR3 is 17 amino acids long. This chain's CDR3 is CASSLESGGGATDTQYF. The CDR3 DNA reads TGTGCCAGCAGCTTAGAATCTGGGGGCGGGGCCACAGATACGCAGTATTTT. The entire variable domain, with the rest obtained from reference TRBV13 and TRBJ2-3, is as follows: AAGVIQSPRHLIKEKRETATLKCYPIPRHDTVYWYQQGPGQDPQFLISFYEKMQSDKGSIPDRFSAQQFSDYHSELNMSSLELGDSALYFCASSLESGGGATDTQYFGPGTRLTVL.

The V call is TRBV27, the J call TRBJ1-1; D unresolved. Trimming shortened V by 5 bases and J by 1 base, and 8 bases separated the two germline ends. There are 13 residues in the CDR3. Germline loops: CDR1 MNHEY, CDR2 SMNVEV (reference sequence). CDR3 in DNA: TGTGCCAGCAGTCTTCCAGGGAACACTGAAGCTTTCTTT. This translates into CASSLPGNTEAFF.

The V and J genes are TRBV15 and TRBJ2-7; 10 bases are a match to TRBD1. The germline V gene encodes CDR1 LNHNV and CDR2 YYDKDF (reference sequence). J gave up 6 bases and V 8 bases, and 7 bases lay outside the gene matches. The CDR3 is made up of 13 amino acids. CDR3 protein: CATGDRGLSEQYF. CDR3 nucleotide sequence: TGTGCCACCGGAGACAGGGGGCTATCCGAGCAGTACTTC. Full variable domain (outside the CDR3, taken from reference TRBV15 and TRBJ2-7): DAMVIQNPRYQVTQFGKPVTLSCSQTLNHNVMYWYQQKSSQAPKLLFHYYDKDFNNEADTPDNFQSRRPNTSFCFLDIRSPGLGDTAMYLCATGDRGLSEQYFGPGTRLTVT.

The gene calls are TRBV5-1 and TRBJ1-2; D is possibly TRBD1 (5 bases). The CDR3 has 17 residues. The germline V gene encodes CDR1 SGHRS and CDR2 YFSETQ. Between the trimmed V and J ends, which lost 0 bases and 8 bases, there was a span of 23 bases. The CDR3 protein is CASSLEGFRGDARGYTF. DNA for the CDR3: TGCGCCAGCAGCTTGGAAGGGTTTCGGGGGGACGCCCGAGGCTACACCTTC. Full variable domain (missing parts from reference TRBV5-1 and TRBJ1-2): KAGVTQTPRYLIKTRGQQVTLSCSPISGHRSVSWYQQTPGQGLQFLFEYFSETQRNKGNFPGRFSGRQFSNSRSEMNVSTLELGDSALYLCASSLEGFRGDARGYTFGSGTRLTVV.

This clone appeared a few times. The gene calls are TRBV19 and TRBJ1-6, with D unclear. The CDR3 sequence is 17 residues long. Germline lookup yields CDR1 LNHDA and CDR2 SQIVND (reference sequence). V gave up 11 bases and J gave up 10 bases, with 30 bases separating them. CDR3 sequence: CASASTTRVSHGSPLHF. The CDR3 coding sequence is TGTGCCTCGGCGAGTACGACAAGGGTCTCTCATGGATCACCCCTCCACTTT.

The rearrangement joins TRBV28 to TRBJ2-1, with 8 bases matching TRBD2. Germline CDR1 is MDHEN and CDR2 is SYDVKM. This CDR3 has 14 amino acids. Trimming took 6 bases from V and 9 from J; bases not matched to a gene: 10. Here the CDR3 DNA reads TGTGCCAGCAGAGTCGGGGGACTAGTTGGTGAGCAGTTCTTC. Translation gives CASRVGGLVGEQFF.

V gene TRBV6-1 combines with J gene TRBJ1-5; D remains unclear. V lost 7 bases and J lost 7, with 17 bases in between. Germline lookup yields CDR1 MNHNS and CDR2 SASEGT. The CDR3 totals 14 residues. Written as DNA, the CDR3 is TGTGCCAGCAACCCCTCAGGCAGTGGGCAGCCCCAGCATTTT. Residues: CASNPSGSGQPQHF.

This chain joins TRBV7-6 and TRBJ1-2; D not certain. Trimming took 3 bases from V and 8 from J, leaving 13 bases between them. This CDR3 is 13 amino acids long. Germline values: CDR1 SGHVS, CDR2 FNYEAQ. The CDR3 spells CASSFRANDGYTF. The CDR3 DNA reads TGTGCCAGCAGCTTTCGGGCGAATGACGGCTACACCTTC.